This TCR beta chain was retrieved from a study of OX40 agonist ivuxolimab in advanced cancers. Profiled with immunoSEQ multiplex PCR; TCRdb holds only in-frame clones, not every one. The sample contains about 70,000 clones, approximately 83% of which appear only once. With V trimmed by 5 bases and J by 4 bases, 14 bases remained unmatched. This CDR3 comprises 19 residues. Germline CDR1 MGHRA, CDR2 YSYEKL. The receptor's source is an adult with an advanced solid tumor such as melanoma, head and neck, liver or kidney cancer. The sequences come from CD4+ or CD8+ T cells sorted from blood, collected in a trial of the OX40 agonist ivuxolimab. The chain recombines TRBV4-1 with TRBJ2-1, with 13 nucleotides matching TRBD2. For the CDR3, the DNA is TGCGCCAGCAGCATGAGGTCACTAGCGGGAGGGCCCCCTTACAATGAGCAGTTCTTC. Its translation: CASSMRSLAGGPPYNEQFF.